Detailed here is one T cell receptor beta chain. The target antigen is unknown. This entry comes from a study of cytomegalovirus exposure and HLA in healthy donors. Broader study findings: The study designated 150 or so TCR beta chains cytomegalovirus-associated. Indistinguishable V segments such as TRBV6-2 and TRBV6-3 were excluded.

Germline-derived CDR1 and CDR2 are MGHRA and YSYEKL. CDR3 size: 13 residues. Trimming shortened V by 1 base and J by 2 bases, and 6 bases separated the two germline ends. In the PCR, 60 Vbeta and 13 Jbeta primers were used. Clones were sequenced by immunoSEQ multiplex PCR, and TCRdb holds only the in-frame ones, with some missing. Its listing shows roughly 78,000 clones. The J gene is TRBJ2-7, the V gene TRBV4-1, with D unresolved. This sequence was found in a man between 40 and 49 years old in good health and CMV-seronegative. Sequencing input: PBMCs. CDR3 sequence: CASSQGPTYEQYF. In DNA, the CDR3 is TGCGCCAGCAGCCAAGGTCCTACCTACGAGCAGTACTTC.